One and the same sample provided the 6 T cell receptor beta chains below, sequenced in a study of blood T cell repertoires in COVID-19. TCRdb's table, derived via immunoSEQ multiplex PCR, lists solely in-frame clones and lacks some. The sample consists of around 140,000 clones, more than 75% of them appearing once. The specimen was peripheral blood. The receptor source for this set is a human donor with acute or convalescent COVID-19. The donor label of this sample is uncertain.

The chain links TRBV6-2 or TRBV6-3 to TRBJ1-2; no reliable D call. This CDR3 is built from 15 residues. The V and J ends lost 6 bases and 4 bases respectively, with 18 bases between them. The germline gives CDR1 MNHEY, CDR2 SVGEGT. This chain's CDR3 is CASSPTGVEIYGYTF. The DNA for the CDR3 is TGTGCCAGCAGCCCCACGGGTGTGGAGATCTATGGCTACACCTTC.

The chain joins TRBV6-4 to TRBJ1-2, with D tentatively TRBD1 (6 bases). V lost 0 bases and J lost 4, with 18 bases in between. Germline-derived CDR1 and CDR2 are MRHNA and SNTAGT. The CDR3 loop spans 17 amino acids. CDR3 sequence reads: CASSDSRWGGIGYGYTF. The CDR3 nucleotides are TGTGCCAGCAGTGACTCACGTTGGGGGGGCATCGGCTATGGCTACACCTTC.

The CDR3 spells CASSAGTGVMTNTGELFF. The CDR3 nucleotides are TGCGCCAGCAGCGCAGGGACAGGGGTAATGACGAACACCGGGGAGCTGTTTTTT. The V gene is TRBV5-1, the J gene TRBJ2-2; 10 bases map to TRBD1. Germline V gives CDR1 SGHRS, CDR2 YFSETQ. The CDR3 is 18 amino acids. The trim removed 4 bases at V and 0 bases at J, leaving 9 bases unmatched.

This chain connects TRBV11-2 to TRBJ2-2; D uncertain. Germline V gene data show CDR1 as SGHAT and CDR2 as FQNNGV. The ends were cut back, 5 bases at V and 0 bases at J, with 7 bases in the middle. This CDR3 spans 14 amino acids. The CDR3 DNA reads TGTGCCAGCAGCAAAGAGACGAACACCGGGGAGCTGTTTTTT. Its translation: CASSKETNTGELFF.

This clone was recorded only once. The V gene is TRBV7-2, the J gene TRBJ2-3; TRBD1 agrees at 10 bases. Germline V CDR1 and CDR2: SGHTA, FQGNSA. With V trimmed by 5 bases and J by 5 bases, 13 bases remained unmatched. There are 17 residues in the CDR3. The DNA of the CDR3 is TGTGCCAGCAGCCCCAGAGGGGACAGGGGATTGTTAGATACGCAGTATTTT. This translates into CASSPRGDRGLLDTQYF.

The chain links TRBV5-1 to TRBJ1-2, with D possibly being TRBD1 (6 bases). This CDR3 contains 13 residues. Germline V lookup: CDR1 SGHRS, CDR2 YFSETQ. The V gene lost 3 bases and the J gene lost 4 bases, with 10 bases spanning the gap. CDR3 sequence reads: CASSSATGYGYTF. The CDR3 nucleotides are TGCGCCAGCAGCTCCGCGACAGGCTATGGCTACACCTTC.